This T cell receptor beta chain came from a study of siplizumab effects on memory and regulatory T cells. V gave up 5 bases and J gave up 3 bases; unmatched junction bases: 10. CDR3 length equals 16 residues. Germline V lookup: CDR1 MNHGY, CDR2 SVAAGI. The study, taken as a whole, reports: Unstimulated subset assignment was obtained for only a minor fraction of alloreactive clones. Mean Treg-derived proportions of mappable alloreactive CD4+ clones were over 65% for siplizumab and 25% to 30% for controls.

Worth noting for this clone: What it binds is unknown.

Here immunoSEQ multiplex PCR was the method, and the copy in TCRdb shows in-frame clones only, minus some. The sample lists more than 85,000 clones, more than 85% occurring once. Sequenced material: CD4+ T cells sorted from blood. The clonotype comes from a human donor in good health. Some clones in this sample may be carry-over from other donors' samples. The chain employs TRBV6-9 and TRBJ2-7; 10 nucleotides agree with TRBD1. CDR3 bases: TGTGCCAGCAGTGAAACGGGGACAGGGGAAGGCTACGAGCAGTACTTC. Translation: CASSETGTGEGYEQYF.